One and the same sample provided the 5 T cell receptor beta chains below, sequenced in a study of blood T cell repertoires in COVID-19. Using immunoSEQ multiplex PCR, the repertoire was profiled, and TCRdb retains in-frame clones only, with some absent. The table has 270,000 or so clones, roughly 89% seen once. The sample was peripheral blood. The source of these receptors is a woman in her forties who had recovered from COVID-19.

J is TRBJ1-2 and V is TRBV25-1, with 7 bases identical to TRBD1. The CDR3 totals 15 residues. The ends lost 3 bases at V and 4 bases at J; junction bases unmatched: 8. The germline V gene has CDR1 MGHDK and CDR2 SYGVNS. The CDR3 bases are TGTGCCAGCAGTGAGCTGACAGGGAACTTCTATGGCTACACCTTC. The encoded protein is CASSELTGNFYGYTF.

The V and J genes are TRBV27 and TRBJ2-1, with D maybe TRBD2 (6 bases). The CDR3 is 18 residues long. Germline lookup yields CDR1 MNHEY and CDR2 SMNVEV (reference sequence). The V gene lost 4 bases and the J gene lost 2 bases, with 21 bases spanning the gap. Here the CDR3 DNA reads TGTGCCAGCAGTTCATCCAGGCGGGGACTTCGTCCCTACAATGAGCAGTTCTTC. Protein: CASSSSRRGLRPYNEQFF.

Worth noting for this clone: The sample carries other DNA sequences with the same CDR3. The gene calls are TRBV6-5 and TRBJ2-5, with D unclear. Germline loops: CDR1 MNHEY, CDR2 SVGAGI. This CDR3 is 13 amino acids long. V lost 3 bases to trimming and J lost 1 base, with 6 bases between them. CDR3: CASSYPGQETQYF. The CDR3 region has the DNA TGTGCCAGCAGTTATCCCGGCCAAGAGACCCAGTACTTC.

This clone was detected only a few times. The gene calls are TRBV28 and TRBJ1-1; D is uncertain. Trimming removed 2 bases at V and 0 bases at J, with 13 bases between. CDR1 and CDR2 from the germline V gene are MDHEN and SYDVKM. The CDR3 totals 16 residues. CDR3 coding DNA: TGTGCCAGCAGTTTACCCGAGGAGTCTATGAACACTGAAGCTTTCTTT. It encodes CASSLPEESMNTEAFF. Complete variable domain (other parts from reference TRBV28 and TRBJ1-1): DVKVTQSSRYLVKRTGEKVFLECVQDMDHENMFWYRQDPGLGLRLIYFSYDVKMKEKGDIPEGYSVSREKKERFSLILESASTNQTSMYLCASSLPEESMNTEAFFGQGTRLTVV.

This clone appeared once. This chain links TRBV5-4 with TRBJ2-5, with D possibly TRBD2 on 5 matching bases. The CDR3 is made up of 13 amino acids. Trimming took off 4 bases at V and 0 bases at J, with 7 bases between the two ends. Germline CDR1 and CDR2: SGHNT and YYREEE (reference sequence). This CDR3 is CASSADYQETQYF. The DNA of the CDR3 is TGTGCCAGCAGCGCGGACTACCAAGAGACCCAGTACTTC.